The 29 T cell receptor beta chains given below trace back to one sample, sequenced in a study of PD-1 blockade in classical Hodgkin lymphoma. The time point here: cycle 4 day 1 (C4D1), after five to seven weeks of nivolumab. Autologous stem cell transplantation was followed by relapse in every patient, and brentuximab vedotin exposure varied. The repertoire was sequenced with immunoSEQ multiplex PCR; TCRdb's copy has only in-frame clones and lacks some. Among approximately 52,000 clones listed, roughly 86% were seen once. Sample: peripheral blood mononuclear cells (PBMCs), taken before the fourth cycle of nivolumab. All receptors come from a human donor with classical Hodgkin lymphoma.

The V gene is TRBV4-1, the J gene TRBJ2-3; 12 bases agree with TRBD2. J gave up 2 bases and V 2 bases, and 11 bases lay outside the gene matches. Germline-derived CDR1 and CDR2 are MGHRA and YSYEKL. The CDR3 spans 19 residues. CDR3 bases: TGCGCCAGCAGCCAAAGGCTTGGGGCTAGCGGGAGGGACACAGATACGCAGTATTTT. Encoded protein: CASSQRLGASGRDTDTQYF.

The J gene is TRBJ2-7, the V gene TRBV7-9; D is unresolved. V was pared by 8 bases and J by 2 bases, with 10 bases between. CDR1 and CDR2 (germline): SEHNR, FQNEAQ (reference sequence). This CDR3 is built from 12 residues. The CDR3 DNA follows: TGTGCCAGCCGTCGGGCGACCTACGAGCAGTACTTC. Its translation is CASRRATYEQYF.

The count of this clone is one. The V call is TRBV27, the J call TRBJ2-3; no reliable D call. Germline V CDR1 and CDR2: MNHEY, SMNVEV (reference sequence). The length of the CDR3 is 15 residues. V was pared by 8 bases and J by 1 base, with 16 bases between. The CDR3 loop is CASSLGRAGTDTQYF. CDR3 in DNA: TGTGCCAGCTCCCTGGGTAGGGCTGGCACAGATACGCAGTATTTT.

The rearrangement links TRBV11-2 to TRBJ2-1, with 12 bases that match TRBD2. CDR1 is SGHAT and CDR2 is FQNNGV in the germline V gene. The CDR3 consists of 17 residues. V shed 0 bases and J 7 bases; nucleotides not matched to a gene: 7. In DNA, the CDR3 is TGTGCCAGCAGCTTAGATGGGCTAGCGGGGGGGCTAAATGAGCAGTTCTTC. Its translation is CASSLDGLAGGLNEQFF. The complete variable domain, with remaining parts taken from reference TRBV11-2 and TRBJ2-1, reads EAGVAQSPRYKIIEKRQSVAFWCNPISGHATLYWYQQILGQGPKLLIQFQNNGVVDDSQLPKDRFSAERLKGVDSTLKIQPAKLEDSAVYLCASSLDGLAGGLNEQFFGPGTRLTVL.

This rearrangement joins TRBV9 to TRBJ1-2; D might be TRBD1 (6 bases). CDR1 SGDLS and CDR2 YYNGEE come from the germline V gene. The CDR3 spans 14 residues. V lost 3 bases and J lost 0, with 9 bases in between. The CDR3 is CASSARTANYGYTF. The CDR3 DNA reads TGTGCCAGCAGCGCTAGGACAGCTAACTATGGCTACACCTTC.

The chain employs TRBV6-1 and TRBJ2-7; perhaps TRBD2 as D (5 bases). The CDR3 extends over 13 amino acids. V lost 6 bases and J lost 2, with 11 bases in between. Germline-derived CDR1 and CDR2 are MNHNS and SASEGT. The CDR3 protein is CASRTRGPYEQYF. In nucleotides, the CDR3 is TGTGCCAGCAGAACCCGGGGTCCCTACGAGCAGTACTTC.

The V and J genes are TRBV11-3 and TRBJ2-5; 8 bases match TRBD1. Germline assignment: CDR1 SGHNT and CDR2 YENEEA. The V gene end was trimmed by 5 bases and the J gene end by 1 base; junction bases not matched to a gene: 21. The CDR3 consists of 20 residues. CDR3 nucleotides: TGTGCCAGCAGCCGATGCCCGGCCGGGACAGGTTGGTGGGGCCAAGAGACCCAGTACTTC. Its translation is CASSRCPAGTGWWGQETQYF.

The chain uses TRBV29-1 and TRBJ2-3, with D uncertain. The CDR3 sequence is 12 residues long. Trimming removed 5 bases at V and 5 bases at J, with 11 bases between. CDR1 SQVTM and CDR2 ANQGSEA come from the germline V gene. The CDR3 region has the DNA TGCAGCGTTTATGTCACACGAGATACGCAGTATTTT. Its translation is CSVYVTRDTQYF.

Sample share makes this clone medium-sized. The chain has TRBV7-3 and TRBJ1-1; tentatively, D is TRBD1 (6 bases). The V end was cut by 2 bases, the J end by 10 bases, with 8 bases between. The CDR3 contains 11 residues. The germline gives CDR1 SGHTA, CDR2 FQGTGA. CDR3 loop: CASSLGGGAFF. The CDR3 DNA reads TGTGCCAGCAGCTTAGGGGGCGGAGCTTTCTTT.

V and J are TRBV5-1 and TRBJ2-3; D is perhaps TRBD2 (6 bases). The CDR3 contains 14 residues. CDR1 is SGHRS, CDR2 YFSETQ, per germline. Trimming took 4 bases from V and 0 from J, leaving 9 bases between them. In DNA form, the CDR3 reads TGCGCCAGCAGCCCTAGCGTTAGCACAGATACGCAGTATTTT. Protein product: CASSPSVSTDTQYF.

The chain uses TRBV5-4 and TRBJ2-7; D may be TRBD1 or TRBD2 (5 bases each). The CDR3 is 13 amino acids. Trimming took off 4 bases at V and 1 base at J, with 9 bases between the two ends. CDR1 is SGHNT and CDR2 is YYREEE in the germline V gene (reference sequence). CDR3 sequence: CASSPGASYEQYF. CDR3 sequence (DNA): TGTGCCAGCAGCCCCGGGGCTTCCTACGAGCAGTACTTC. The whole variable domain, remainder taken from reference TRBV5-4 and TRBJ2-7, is ETGVTQSPTHLIKTRGQQVTLRCSSQSGHNTVSWYQQALGQGPQFIFQYYREEENGRGNFPPRFSGLQFPNYSSELNVNALELDDSALYLCASSPGASYEQYFGPGTRLTVT.

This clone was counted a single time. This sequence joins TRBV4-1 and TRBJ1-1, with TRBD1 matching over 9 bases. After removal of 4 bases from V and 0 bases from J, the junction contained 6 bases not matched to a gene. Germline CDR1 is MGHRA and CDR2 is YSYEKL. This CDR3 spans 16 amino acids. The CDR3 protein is CASSRLQGAVNTEAFF. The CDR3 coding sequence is TGCGCCAGCAGCCGCCTACAGGGGGCGGTGAACACTGAAGCTTTCTTT.

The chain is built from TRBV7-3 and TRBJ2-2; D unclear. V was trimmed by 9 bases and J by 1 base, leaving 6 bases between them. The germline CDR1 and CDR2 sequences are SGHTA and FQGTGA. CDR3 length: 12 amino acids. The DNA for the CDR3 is TGTGCCAGTGGGAAGAACACCGGGGAGCTGTTTTTT. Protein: CASGKNTGELFF. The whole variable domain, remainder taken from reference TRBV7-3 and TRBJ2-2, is GAGVSQTPSNKVTEKGKYVELRCDPISGHTALYWYRQSLGQGPEFLIYFQGTGAADDSGLPNDRFFAVRPEGSVSTLKIQRTERGDSAVYLCASGKNTGELFFGEGSRLTVL.

CDR3 region: CASSPQGAWETQYF. CDR3 DNA sequence: TGTGCCAGCAGCCCGCAGGGGGCTTGGGAGACCCAGTACTTC. The V gene is TRBV9, the J gene TRBJ2-5; 8 bases map to TRBD1. Germline CDR1 and CDR2: SGDLS and YYNGEE. This CDR3 is built from 14 residues. V shed 4 bases and J 5 bases; nucleotides not matched to a gene: 7. Together with reference TRBV9 and TRBJ2-5, the CDR3 gives the full variable domain: DSGVTQTPKHLITATGQRVTLRCSPRSGDLSVYWYQQSLDQGLQFLIQYYNGEERAKGNILERFSAQQFPDLHSELNLSSLELGDSALYFCASSPQGAWETQYFGPGTRLLVL.

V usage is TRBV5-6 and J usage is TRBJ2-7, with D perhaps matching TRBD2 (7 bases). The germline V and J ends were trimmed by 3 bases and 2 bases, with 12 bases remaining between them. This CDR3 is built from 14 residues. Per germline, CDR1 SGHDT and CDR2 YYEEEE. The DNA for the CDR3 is TGTGCCAGCAGCTGGGGGGAGGGGGCCTACGAGCAGTACTTC. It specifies CASSWGEGAYEQYF.

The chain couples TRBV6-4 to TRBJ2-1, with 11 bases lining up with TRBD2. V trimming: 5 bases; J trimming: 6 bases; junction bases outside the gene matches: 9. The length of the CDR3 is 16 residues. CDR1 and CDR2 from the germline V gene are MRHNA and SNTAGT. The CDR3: CASSPSGTSGFNEQFF. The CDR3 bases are TGTGCCAGCAGTCCATCCGGGACTAGCGGATTCAATGAGCAGTTCTTC.

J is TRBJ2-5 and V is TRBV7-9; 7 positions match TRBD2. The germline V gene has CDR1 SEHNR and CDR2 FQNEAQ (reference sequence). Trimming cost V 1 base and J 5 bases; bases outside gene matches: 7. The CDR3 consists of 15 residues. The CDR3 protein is CASSLGLADWETQYF. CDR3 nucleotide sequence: TGTGCCAGCAGCTTAGGGCTAGCGGACTGGGAGACCCAGTACTTC.

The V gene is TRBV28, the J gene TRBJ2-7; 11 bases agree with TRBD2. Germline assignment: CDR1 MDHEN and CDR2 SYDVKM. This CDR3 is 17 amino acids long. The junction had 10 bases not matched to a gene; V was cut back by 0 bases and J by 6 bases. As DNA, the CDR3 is TGTGCCAGCAGTTTATGGGAAGGACTAGCGGGCAAGTCCGAGCAGTACTTC. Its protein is CASSLWEGLAGKSEQYF.

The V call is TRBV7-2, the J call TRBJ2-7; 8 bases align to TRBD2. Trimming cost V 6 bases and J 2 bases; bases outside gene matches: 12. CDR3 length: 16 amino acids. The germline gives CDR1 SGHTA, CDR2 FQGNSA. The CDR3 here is CASSGLLLAGTYEQYF. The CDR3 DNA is TGTGCCAGCAGTGGTCTTCTTTTAGCGGGGACCTACGAGCAGTACTTC.

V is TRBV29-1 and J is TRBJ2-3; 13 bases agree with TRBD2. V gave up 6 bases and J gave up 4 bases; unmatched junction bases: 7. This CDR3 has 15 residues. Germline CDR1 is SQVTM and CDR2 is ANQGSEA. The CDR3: CSVIRLAGGPDTQYF. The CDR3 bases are TGCAGCGTGATTCGACTAGCGGGAGGCCCAGATACGCAGTATTTT.

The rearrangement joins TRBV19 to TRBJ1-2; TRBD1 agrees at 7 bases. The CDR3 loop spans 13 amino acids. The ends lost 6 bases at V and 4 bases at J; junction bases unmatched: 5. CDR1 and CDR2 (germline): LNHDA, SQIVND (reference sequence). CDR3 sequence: CASRVRDSYGYTF. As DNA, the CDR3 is TGTGCCAGTAGGGTCCGGGACAGCTATGGCTACACCTTC.

CDR3 region: CASSMRSGWDTQYF. The CDR3, as DNA: TGTGCCAGTAGTATGCGGAGCGGGTGGGATACGCAGTATTTT. V is TRBV19 and J is TRBJ2-3, with D perhaps matching TRBD2 (6 bases). Germline CDR1 LNHDA, CDR2 SQIVND (reference sequence). CDR3 size: 14 residues. Trimming took off 3 bases at V and 6 bases at J, with 13 bases between the two ends. Full variable domain (remainder filled in from reference TRBV19 and TRBJ2-3): DGGITQSPKYLFRKEGQNVTLSCEQNLNHDAMYWYRQDPGQGLRLIYYSQIVNDFQKGDIAEGYSVSREKKESFPLTVTSAQKNPTAFYLCASSMRSGWDTQYFGPGTRLTVL.

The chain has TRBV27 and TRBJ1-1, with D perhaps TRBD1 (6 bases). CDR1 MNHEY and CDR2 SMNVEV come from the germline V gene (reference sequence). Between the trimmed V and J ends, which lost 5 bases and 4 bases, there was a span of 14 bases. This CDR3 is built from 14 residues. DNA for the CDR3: TGTGCCAGCAGTATACTCACAGGGAGCACTGAAGCTTTCTTT. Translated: CASSILTGSTEAFF.

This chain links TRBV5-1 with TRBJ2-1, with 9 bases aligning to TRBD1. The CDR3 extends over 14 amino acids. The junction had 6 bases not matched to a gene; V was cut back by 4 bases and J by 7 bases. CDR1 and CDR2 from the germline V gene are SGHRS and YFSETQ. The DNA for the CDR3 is TGCGCCAGCAGCCGGGACAGGGTAGAGAATGAGCAGTTCTTC. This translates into CASSRDRVENEQFF.

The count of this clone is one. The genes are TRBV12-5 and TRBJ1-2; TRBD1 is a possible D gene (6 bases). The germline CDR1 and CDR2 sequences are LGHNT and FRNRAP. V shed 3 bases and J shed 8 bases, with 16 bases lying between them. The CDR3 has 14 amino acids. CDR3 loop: CASGLSGTSKGYTF. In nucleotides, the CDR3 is TGTGCTAGTGGTTTATCCGGGACATCTAAAGGCTACACCTTC.

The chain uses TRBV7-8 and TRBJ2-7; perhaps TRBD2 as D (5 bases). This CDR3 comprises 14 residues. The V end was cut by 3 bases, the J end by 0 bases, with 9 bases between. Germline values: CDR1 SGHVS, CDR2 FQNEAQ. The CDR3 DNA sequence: TGTGCCAGCAGCTTGACTACGAGCTCCTACGAGCAGTACTTC. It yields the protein CASSLTTSSYEQYF.

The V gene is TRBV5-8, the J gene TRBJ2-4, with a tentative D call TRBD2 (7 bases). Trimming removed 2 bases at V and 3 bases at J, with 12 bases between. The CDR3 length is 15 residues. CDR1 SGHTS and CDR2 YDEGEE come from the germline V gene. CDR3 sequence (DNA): TGTGCCAGCAGCTTTTATAGGGGGGGCAAAAACATTCAGTACTTC. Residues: CASSFYRGGKNIQYF.

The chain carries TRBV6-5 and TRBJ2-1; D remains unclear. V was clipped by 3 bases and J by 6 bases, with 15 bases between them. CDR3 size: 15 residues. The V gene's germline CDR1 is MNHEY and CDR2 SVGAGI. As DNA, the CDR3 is TGTGCCAGCAGTTATTACGGGCGGTGGGGCAATGAGCAGTTCTTC. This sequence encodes CASSYYGRWGNEQFF.

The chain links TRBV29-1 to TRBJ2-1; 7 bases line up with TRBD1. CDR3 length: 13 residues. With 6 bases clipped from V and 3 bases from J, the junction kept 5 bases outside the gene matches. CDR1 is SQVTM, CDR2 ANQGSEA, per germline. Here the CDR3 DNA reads TGCAGCGTGGGACAGTTAATCTACAATGAGCAGTTCTTC. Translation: CSVGQLIYNEQFF.